The clone carrying this T cell receptor (beta chain) showed up just once. Its target is not known. The entry originates in a study of T cell responses to AZD1222 COVID-19 vaccine. Overall study results and limits: Among the donors, most were white British and more were female, and clonal diversity was possibly underestimated. Recipients of two AZD1222 doses showed rising Spike-specific TCR breadth and depth.

Per the germline V gene, CDR1 is KGHSY and CDR2 is FQNENV. Unmatched junction bases numbered 7, after V lost 4 bases and J lost 1 base. CDR3 length: 16 amino acids. Assay: immunoSEQ multiplex PCR; the TCRdb copy retains only in-frame clones and omits some. The sample lists under 100,000 clones, over 75% occurring once. This clonotype was obtained from an adult in good health. J is TRBJ1-3 and V is TRBV16; the match to TRBD1 covers 7 bases. Material: peripheral blood, obtained on day 0 of AZD1222 vaccination. In DNA, the CDR3 is TGTGCCAGCAGCCCGCCCGACAGGGAGTCTGGAAACACCATATATTTT. This codes for CASSPPDRESGNTIYF.